The 30 T cell receptor beta chains listed next were all sequenced from one sample in a study of CD8+CD57+ T cells in acquired aplastic anemia. Profiles of TCR beta VDJ and CDR3 were generated from a genomic DNA template. TCRdb passed the reads through MiXCR, listing each CDR3 protein once. This sample has 400,000 to 450,000 distinct CDR3 sequences, with 55% to 75% found just once. What was sequenced was sorted CD4+, CD8+, or CD8+CD57+ T cells (not recorded which) from PBMCs. These TCRs come from a human donor in good health, serving as a control.

Concerning this clonotype: This CDR3 fails to terminate in the conserved phenylalanine or tryptophan, so it likely reflects a read error. The DNA is omitted, as the CDR3 cannot be located on it reliably, and the CDR3 follows TCRdb's listing. The chain is built from TRBV9 and TRBJ1-6; TRBD1, as called in the table, went unchecked against the DNA. Germline CDR1 reads SGDLS; CDR2 reads YYNGEE. The length of the CDR3 is 13 amino acids, counting both ends. CDR3: CASSAQSSGANVL.

The genes are TRBV12-3 or TRBV12-4 and TRBJ1-4, with D tentatively TRBD1 (6 bases). The CDR3 totals 17 residues. V lost 6 bases, J lost 7 bases, and 24 bases lay in between. Here the CDR3 reads CASRGAGGMEVSEKLFF. The CDR3 nucleotides read TGTGCCAGCAGGGGGGCCGGGGGGATGGAGGTCAGTGAAAAACTGTTTTTT.

V usage is TRBV15 and J usage is TRBJ1-1, with a tentative D call TRBD1 (5 bases). The CDR3 extends over 13 amino acids. Germline-derived CDR1 and CDR2 are LNHNV and YYDKDF (reference sequence). Trimming pared 4 bases from V and 1 base from J, leaving 7 bases between. CDR3 DNA: TGTGCCACCAGCACACAGGAGAACACTGAAGCTTTCTTT. This codes for CATSTQENTEAFF.

This chain joins TRBV6-1 and TRBJ2-7, with D possibly TRBD2 on 6 matching bases. The CDR3 loop spans 15 amino acids. The germline V gene has CDR1 MNHNS and CDR2 SASEGT. V was cut by 7 bases and J by 2 bases, with 18 bases left in between. CDR3 sequence reads: CASTLGVGGTYEQYF. The CDR3 nucleotides are TGTGCCAGCACACTGGGGGTCGGGGGAACCTACGAGCAGTACTTC.

Of note for this clonotype: Given the absence of the conserved phenylalanine or tryptophan at the CDR3 end, a read error is likely. The J gene is TRBJ1-1, the V gene TRBV19, with a tentative D call TRBD1 (5 bases). Germline assignment: CDR1 LNHDA and CDR2 SQIVND (reference sequence). The CDR3 extends over 16 amino acids. Trimming left V 5 bases short and J 0 bases short, with 16 bases between. The CDR3 DNA is TGTGCCAGTAGTGGGGGGGGGGGTGTTATGAACACTGAAGCTTTCTCT. Protein product: CASSGGGGVMNTEAFS.

Details on this clonotype: Germline and junction disagree at one end, which may indicate a read error. The CDR3 DNA sequence: TGCGCCAGCAGCTTGGCCGCCTACGAGGAGTACTTC. Its protein is CASSLAAYEEYF. The gene calls are TRBV5-1 and TRBJ2-7; D ambiguous. The CDR3 consists of 12 residues. Germline CDR1 SGHRS, CDR2 YFSETQ.

With respect to this clonotype: The missing conserved phenylalanine or tryptophan at the end of this CDR3 makes a read error likely. Because the CDR3's place on the DNA is in doubt, the DNA is left out and the CDR3 is given as listed by TCRdb. The rearrangement joins TRBV2 to TRBJ1-5; the table's TRBD1 call for D was not verified on the DNA. Germline V gene lookup returns CDR1 SNHLY and CDR2 FYNNEI. The CDR3 totals 15 residues, both ends included. This chain's CDR3 is CASSETGDYGYTLGS.

The chain uses TRBV7-2 and TRBJ1-2; D is unclear. Germline lookup yields CDR1 SGHTA and CDR2 FQGNSA. This CDR3 is built from 13 residues. Trimming took 6 bases from V and 8 from J, leaving 16 bases between them. The DNA of the CDR3 is TGTGCCAGCAGTGGAAAGGGAGGCAAAGGCTACACCTTC. This sequence encodes CASSGKGGKGYTF.

This clonotype occurred once. V is TRBV9 and J is TRBJ1-6; a weak D match, TRBD1 (5 bases). V lost 7 bases and J 5 bases, leaving 22 bases between the germline ends. CDR1 is SGDLS and CDR2 is YYNGEE in the germline V gene. This CDR3 region has 17 residues. The CDR3 sequence is CASREGRGVGDNSPLHF. The CDR3 DNA follows: TGTGCCAGCCGCGAGGGACGGGGAGTGGGCGATAATTCACCCCTCCACTTT.

The CDR3 protein is CASSRRVSSYEQYF. The CDR3 coding sequence is TGTGCCAGTAGTAGACGGGTTAGCTCCTACGAGCAGTACTTC. The V call is TRBV19, the J call TRBJ2-7; no firm D call. V lost 4 bases to trimming and J lost 0 bases, with 10 bases between them. Germline CDR1 is LNHDA and CDR2 is SQIVND (reference sequence). CDR3 size: 14 residues.

Details on this clonotype: The junction departs from germline at one end; a sequencing error may be responsible. The chain joins TRBV5-1 to TRBJ1-2; TRBD1 agrees at 8 bases. The CDR3 spans 15 residues. Germline V gene sequence: CDR1 SGHRS, CDR2 YFSETQ. CDR3 nucleotide sequence: TGTGCCACCAGCACAGGGGGGGGGCGTGGTCATGGCTACACCTTC. Translating it yields CATSTGGGRGHGYTF.

The CDR3 DNA is TGTGCCAGCAGTGAATTCGTACAGCCCCAGCATTTT. This gives the protein CASSEFVQPQHF. The rearrangement uses TRBV2 and TRBJ1-5; D is ambiguous. V gave up 2 bases and J gave up 7 bases, with 6 bases separating them. This CDR3 is 12 amino acids long. The germline V gene has CDR1 SNHLY and CDR2 FYNNEI.

Worth noting for this clonotype: The junction and the germline gene differ at one end; a read error may be behind it. The chain joins TRBV20-1 to TRBJ1-1; D is ambiguous. This CDR3 is built from 11 residues. Germline assignment: CDR1 DFQATT and CDR2 SNEGSKA (reference sequence). The CDR3 bases are TGCGGTGCTAGAGGGAACGCTGCAGCTTTCTTT. It encodes CGARGNAAAFF.

This clonotype was seen ten or more times. The rearrangement joins TRBV6-5 to TRBJ1-2, with D unresolved. Trimming stripped 3 bases from V and 7 bases from J, with 9 bases between. This CDR3 is 12 amino acids long. Germline lookup yields CDR1 MNHEY and CDR2 SVGAGI. The CDR3 sequence is CASSYLEGGYTF. The CDR3 nucleotides are TGTGCCAGCAGTTATCTGGAGGGTGGCTACACCTTC.

This clonotype appeared many times. The rearrangement joins TRBV20-1 to TRBJ1-2, with 7 bases identical to TRBD1. The CDR3 runs to 16 residues. Germline CDR1 and CDR2: DFQATT and SNEGSKA (reference sequence). V lost 5 bases, J lost 5 bases, and 17 bases stayed unmatched. CDR3 sequence reads: CSAGQGQDTGGYGYTF. In DNA form, the CDR3 reads TGCAGTGCTGGCCAAGGACAGGACACGGGGGGATATGGCTACACCTTC.

The chain couples TRBV2 to TRBJ1-1; 8 nucleotides line up with TRBD1. The CDR3 is made up of 16 amino acids. Germline V gene lookup returns CDR1 SNHLY and CDR2 FYNNEI. V was clipped by 1 base and J by 0 bases; unmatched bases: 4. As DNA, the CDR3 is TGTGCCAGCAGTGAAGGGACAGGGCTAATGAACACTGAAGCTTTCTTT. This sequence encodes CASSEGTGLMNTEAFF. The entire variable domain, with the rest obtained from reference TRBV2 and TRBJ1-1, is as follows: EPEVTQTPSHQVTQMGQEVILRCVPISNHLYFYWYRQILGQKVEFLVSFYNNEISEKSEIFDDQFSVERPDGSNFTLKIRSTKLEDSAMYFCASSEGTGLMNTEAFFGQGTRLTVV.

The chain employs TRBV14 and TRBJ2-7; 7 positions match TRBD2. Germline lookup yields CDR1 SGHDN and CDR2 FVKESK. The CDR3 is 12 amino acids. V shed 8 bases and J 12 bases; nucleotides not matched to a gene: 13. This chain's CDR3 is CASREEAHLRYF. The CDR3 nucleotides are TGTGCCAGCCGGGAGGAGGCCCACTTGCGGTACTTC.

The table lists this clonotype with many counts. This chain connects TRBV20-1 to TRBJ2-3; 8 bases are shared with TRBD2. This CDR3 comprises 14 residues. The germline CDR1 and CDR2 sequences are DFQATT and SNEGSKA (reference sequence). J lost 5 bases, V lost 3 bases, and 7 bases had no gene match. CDR3 residues: CSASGGASIDTQYF. CDR3 in DNA: TGCAGTGCTAGCGGGGGGGCCTCCATAGATACGCAGTATTTT.

The chain couples TRBV15 to TRBJ2-1; 9 nucleotides agree with TRBD2. The CDR3 runs to 17 residues. The V and J ends lost 0 bases and 7 bases, in that order; junction bases with no gene match: 10. CDR1 is LNHNV and CDR2 is YYDKDF in the germline V gene (reference sequence). DNA for the CDR3: TGTGCCACCAGCAGAGATGGTGGCGGGGGGGCCATTAATGAGCAGTTCTTC. Protein sequence: CATSRDGGGGAINEQFF.

J is TRBJ2-7 and V is TRBV9, with D possibly matching TRBD2 (7 bases). This CDR3 is 16 amino acids long. CDR1 is SGDLS and CDR2 is YYNGEE in the germline V gene. Trimming removed 2 bases at V and 2 bases at J, with 17 bases between. CDR3 in amino acids: CASSVRGGYEAYEQYF. The DNA for the CDR3 is TGTGCCAGCAGCGTTAGGGGGGGCTATGAGGCCTACGAGCAGTACTTC.

The table lists this clonotype with a count of one. This chain uses TRBV5-4 with TRBJ1-6; D is undetermined. There are 14 residues in the CDR3. Trimming removed 4 bases from V and 7 bases from J, with 12 bases in between. Germline CDR1 SGHNT, CDR2 YYREEE (reference sequence). CDR3 region: CASSGSRRNSPLHF. The CDR3 DNA follows: TGTGCCAGCAGCGGATCTCGGCGCAATTCACCCCTCCACTTT.

This chain connects TRBV12-3 or TRBV12-4 to TRBJ1-2; TRBD1 matches at 10 bases. After removal of 5 bases from V and 5 bases from J, the junction contained 11 bases not matched to a gene. The CDR3 loop spans 16 amino acids. As DNA, the CDR3 is TGTGCCAGCAGTATACCGGGGACAGGGGAACTATATGGCTACACCTTC. Protein: CASSIPGTGELYGYTF.

This rearrangement joins TRBV5-1 to TRBJ1-2; 8 nucleotides agree with TRBD1. The V gene end was trimmed by 3 bases and the J gene end by 5 bases; junction bases not matched to a gene: 6. Germline CDR1 is SGHRS and CDR2 is YFSETQ. CDR3 length equals 14 residues. The CDR3 protein is CASSYEQGDYGYTF. The CDR3 DNA sequence: TGCGCCAGCAGCTACGAACAGGGGGATTATGGCTACACCTTC.

This chain uses TRBV10-3 with TRBJ1-4; 7 positions match TRBD1. Looked up from germline, CDR1 is ENHRY and CDR2 is SYGVKD. Unmatched junction bases numbered 13, after V lost 5 bases and J lost 13 bases. This CDR3 contains 14 residues. The CDR3 loop is CAISPGQINEPLFF. CDR3 nucleotides: TGTGCCATCAGTCCGGGACAGATCAATGAACCACTGTTTTTT.

V gene TRBV5-1 combines with J gene TRBJ1-4; D remains unclear. Germline values: CDR1 SGHRS, CDR2 YFSETQ. Trimming removed 5 bases from V and 4 bases from J, with 15 bases in between. The CDR3 spans 15 residues. CDR3 in amino acids: CASRGGWESNEKLFF. CDR3 coding DNA: TGCGCCAGCAGGGGTGGTTGGGAGAGTAATGAAAAACTGTTTTTT.

The table lists this clonotype with many counts. The chain employs TRBV29-1 and TRBJ2-6; 7 nucleotides agree with TRBD1. Unmatched junction bases numbered 9, after V lost 4 bases and J lost 12 bases. Germline CDR1 reads SQVTM; CDR2 reads ANQGSEA. This CDR3 has 13 residues. The CDR3 reads CSVGTPGQSVLTF. The CDR3 DNA sequence: TGCAGCGTTGGAACTCCGGGACAGTCCGTCCTGACTTTC.

The chain carries TRBV5-5 and TRBJ2-3; D is unresolved. Germline lookup yields CDR1 SGHKS and CDR2 YYEKEE (reference sequence). The V end lost 4 bases, the J end lost 3 bases, and 9 bases lay between the germline ends. This CDR3 has 13 amino acids. CDR3 nucleotide sequence: TGTGCCAGCAGCGACGCTGGGACAGATACGCAGTATTTT. Translation: CASSDAGTDTQYF.

J is TRBJ1-4 and V is TRBV19; TRBD1 matches 9 bases. Looked up from germline, CDR1 is LNHDA and CDR2 is SQIVND (reference sequence). J lost 6 bases, V lost 6 bases, and 5 bases had no gene match. This CDR3 comprises 14 residues. In DNA form, the CDR3 reads TGTGCCAGTAGATTCCGGGACAGGGATGAAAAACTGTTTTTT. Protein: CASRFRDRDEKLFF.

This clonotype was detected many times. The chain couples TRBV2 to TRBJ1-5; the match to TRBD1 covers 8 bases. V dropped 9 bases and J dropped 4; count of bases not matched to a gene: 14. The CDR3 consists of 16 residues. Germline V lookup: CDR1 SNHLY, CDR2 FYNNEI. The DNA of the CDR3 is TGTGCCAGTCAGATCGCCCGCGGACAGGGAAATCAGCCCCAGCATTTT. It encodes CASQIARGQGNQPQHF.

This chain uses TRBV7-2 with TRBJ2-3; D may correspond to TRBD1 or TRBD2 (6 bases each). The ends were cut back, 7 bases at V and 4 bases at J, with 21 bases in the middle. CDR1 SGHTA and CDR2 FQGNSA come from the germline V gene. The length of the CDR3 is 16 residues. The DNA of the CDR3 is TGTGCCAGCACCCCCTGGACAGAGGGAGGCGCAGATACGCAGTATTTT. Amino acid sequence: CASTPWTEGGADTQYF. Combining the CDR3 with reference TRBV7-2 and TRBJ2-3 gives the whole variable domain GAGVSQSPSNKVTEKGKDVELRCDPISGHTALYWYRQSLGQGLEFLIYFQGNSAPDKSGLPSDRFSAERTGGSVSTLTIQRTQQEDSAVYLCASTPWTEGGADTQYFGPGTRLTVL.